This TCR beta chain was sequenced in a study of shared clonotypes between healthy human individuals. The authors loaded 200 ng DNA, 30,000 to 35,000 T cell genomes, into sorted-subset replicate PCRs. The table came from immunoSEQ multiplex PCR; TCRdb's copy has only in-frame clones and leaves some out. The sample carries millions of clones, 85% to 95% recorded once. Terminally differentiated effector memory CD45RA+ cells were excluded from the naive CD8 cells, which were CD45RO-negative and positively selected for CCR7. CDR1 is LGHNA, CDR2 YSLEER, per germline. Deletions cut 0 bases from V and 0 bases from J, with 6 bases between. The CDR3 sequence is 15 residues long. Note on this clone: Its antigen is undetermined.

Findings and limits, study-wide: Large sequencing depth failed to make sorted-subset sequencing complete, rarefaction showed. Exclusively blood specimens were collected; tissue repertoires likely differ.

The chain employs TRBV4-3 and TRBJ2-1; no reliable D call. The sequenced sample was naive CD8+ T cells from PBMCs. This clonotype was obtained from a man aged 18 to 29 in good health. Some clones in this sample may be carry-over from other donors' samples. CDR3: CASSQEASSYNEQFF. The CDR3 nucleotides read TGCGCCAGCAGCCAAGAGGCCTCCTCCTACAATGAGCAGTTCTTC.